This T cell receptor (beta chain) was found in a study of control samples from healthy donors and cancer patients. CDR3 size: 13 residues. Trimming shortened V by 2 bases and J by 6 bases, and 10 bases separated the two germline ends. Germline V gives CDR1 SEHNR, CDR2 FQNEAQ (reference sequence). The data were produced by immunoSEQ multiplex PCR, yet TCRdb's version contains in-frame clones alone and is incomplete. The table lists fewer than 200,000 clones, approximately 90% of them singletons, with more than 1.3% in the top ten. This clone appeared a single time. The sequence was obtained from a young man in good health. V is TRBV7-9 and J is TRBJ1-1, with a possible D match to TRBD1 (5 bases). The specimen was blood. The CDR3 here is CASSLLRGAEAFF. The CDR3 DNA reads as TGTGCCAGCAGCTTACTTCGGGGGGCTGAAGCTTTCTTT.